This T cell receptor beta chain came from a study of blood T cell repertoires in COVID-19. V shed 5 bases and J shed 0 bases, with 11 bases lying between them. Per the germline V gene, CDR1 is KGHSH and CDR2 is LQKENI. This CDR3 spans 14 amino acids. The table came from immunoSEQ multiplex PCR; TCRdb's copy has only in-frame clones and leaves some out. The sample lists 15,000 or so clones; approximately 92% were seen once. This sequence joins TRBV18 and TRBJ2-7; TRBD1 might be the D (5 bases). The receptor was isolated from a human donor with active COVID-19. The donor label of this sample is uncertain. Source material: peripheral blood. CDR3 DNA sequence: TGTGCCAGCTCATTAAAGGGGTCCTCCTACGAGCAGTACTTC. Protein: CASSLKGSSYEQYF.